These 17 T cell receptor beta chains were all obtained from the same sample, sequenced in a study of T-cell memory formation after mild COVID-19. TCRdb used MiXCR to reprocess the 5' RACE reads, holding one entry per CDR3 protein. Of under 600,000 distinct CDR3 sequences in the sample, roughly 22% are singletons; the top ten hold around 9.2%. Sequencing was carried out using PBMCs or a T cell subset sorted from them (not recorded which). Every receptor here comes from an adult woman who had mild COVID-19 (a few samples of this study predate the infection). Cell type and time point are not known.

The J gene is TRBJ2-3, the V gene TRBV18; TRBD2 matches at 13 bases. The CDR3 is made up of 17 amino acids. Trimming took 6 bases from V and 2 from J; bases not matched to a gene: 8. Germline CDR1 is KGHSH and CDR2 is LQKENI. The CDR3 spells CASSPRGLAGTTDTQYF. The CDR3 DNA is TGTGCCAGCTCGCCGAGGGGACTAGCGGGAACCACAGATACGCAGTATTTT.

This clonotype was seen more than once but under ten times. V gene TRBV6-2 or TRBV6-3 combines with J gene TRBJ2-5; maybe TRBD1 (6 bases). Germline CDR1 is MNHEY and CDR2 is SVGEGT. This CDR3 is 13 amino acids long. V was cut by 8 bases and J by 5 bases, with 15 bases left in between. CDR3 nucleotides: TGTGCCAGCCGCATTGGGGGCGGGGAGACCCAGTACTTC. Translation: CASRIGGGETQYF.

The CDR3 is CASSQGTSGGRSYEQYF. The CDR3 region has the DNA TGTGCCAGCAGCCAGGGGACTAGCGGGGGAAGATCCTACGAGCAGTACTTC. The V call is TRBV3-1, the J call TRBJ2-7; 14 bases map to TRBD2. The CDR3 is 17 residues long. Germline lookup yields CDR1 LGHDT and CDR2 YNNKEL (reference sequence). The V gene end was trimmed by 3 bases and the J gene end by 1 base; junction bases not matched to a gene: 5.

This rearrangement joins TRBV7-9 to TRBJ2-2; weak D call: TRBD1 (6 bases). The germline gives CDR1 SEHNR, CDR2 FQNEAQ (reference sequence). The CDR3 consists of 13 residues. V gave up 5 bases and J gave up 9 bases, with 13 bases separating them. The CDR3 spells CASSISGDRELFF. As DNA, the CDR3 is TGTGCCAGCAGCATCTCAGGGGATAGGGAGCTGTTTTTT.

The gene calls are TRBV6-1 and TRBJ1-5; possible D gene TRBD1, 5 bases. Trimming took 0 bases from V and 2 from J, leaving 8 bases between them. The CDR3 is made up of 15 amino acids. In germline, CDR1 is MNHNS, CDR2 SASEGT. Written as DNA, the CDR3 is TGTGCCAGCAGTGAAGCATGGGGGGGCAATCAGCCCCAGCATTTT. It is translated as CASSEAWGGNQPQHF.

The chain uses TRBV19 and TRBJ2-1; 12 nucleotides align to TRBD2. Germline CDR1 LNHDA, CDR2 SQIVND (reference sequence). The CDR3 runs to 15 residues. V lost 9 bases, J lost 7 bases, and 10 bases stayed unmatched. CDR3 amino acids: CASKVLAGGWNEQFF. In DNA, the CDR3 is TGTGCCAGCAAGGTCCTAGCGGGAGGGTGGAATGAGCAGTTCTTC.

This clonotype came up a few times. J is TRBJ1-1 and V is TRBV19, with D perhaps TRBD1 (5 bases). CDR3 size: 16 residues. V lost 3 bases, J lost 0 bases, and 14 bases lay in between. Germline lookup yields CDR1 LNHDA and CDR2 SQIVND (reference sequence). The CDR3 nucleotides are TGTGCCAGTAGTATCCTCCCGGGGGGTATGAACACTGAAGCTTTCTTT. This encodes CASSILPGGMNTEAFF.

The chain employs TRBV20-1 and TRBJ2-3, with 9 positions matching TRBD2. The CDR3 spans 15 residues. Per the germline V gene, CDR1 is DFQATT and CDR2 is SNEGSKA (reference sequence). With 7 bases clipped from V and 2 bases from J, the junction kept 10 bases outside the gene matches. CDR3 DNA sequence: TGCAGTGTTCGCCCCACTAGCGGGTTCACAGATACGCAGTATTTT. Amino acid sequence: CSVRPTSGFTDTQYF.

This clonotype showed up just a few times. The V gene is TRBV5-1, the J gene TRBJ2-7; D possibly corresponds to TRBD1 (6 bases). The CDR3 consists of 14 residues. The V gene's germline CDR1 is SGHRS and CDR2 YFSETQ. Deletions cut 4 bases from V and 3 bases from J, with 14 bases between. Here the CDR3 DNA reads TGCGCCAGCAGCCCCGGGGACATCTACTACGAGCAGTACTTC. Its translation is CASSPGDIYYEQYF.

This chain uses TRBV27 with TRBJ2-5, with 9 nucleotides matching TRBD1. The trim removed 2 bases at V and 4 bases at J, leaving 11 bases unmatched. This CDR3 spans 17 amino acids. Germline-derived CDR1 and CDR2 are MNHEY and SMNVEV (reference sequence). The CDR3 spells CASSLMGDRVKGETQYF. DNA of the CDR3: TGTGCCAGCAGTTTAATGGGGGACAGGGTAAAGGGAGAGACCCAGTACTTC.

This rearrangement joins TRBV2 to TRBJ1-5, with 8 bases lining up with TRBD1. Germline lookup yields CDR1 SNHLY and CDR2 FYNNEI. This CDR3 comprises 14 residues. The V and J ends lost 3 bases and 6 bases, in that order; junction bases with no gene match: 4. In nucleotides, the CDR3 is TGTGCCAGCAGTGAGAATACAGGGGGTCAGCCCCAGCATTTT. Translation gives CASSENTGGQPQHF.

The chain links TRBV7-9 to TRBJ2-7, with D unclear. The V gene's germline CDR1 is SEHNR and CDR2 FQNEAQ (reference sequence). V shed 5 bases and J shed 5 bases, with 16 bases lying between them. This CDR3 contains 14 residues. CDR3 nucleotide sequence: TGTGCCAGCAGCCTTGACACGGTTAGTAACGAGCAGTACTTC. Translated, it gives CASSLDTVSNEQYF.

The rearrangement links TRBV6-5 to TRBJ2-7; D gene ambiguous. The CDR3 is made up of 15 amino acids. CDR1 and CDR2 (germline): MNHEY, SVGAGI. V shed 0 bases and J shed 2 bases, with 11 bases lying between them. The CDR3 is CASSYSTAKPYEQYF. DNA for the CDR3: TGTGCCAGCAGTTACTCTACGGCCAAACCCTACGAGCAGTACTTC.

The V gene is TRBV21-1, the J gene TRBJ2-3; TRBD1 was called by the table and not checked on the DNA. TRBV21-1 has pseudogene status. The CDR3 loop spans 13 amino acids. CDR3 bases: TGTGCCTGCTCAGGGGGCAGGACAGATACGCAGTATTTT. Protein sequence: CACSGGRTDTQYF.

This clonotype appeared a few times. The CDR3 protein is CASSPLGIAGGLWEQFF. CDR3 DNA sequence: TGTGCCAGCAGCCCCCTGGGGATAGCGGGAGGCCTTTGGGAGCAGTTCTTC. The V call is TRBV5-6, the J call TRBJ2-1; 10 bases are a match to TRBD2. V shed 4 bases, J shed 10 bases, and the junction held 17 bases outside the gene matches. CDR1 is SGHDT, CDR2 YYEEEE, per germline. This CDR3 comprises 17 residues.

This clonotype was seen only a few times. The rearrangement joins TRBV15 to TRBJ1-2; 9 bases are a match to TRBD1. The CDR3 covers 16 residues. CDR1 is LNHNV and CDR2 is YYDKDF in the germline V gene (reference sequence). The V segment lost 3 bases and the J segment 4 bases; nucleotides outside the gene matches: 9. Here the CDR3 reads CATSSLRDRERYGYTF. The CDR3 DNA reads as TGTGCCACCAGCAGCCTCCGGGACAGGGAACGCTATGGCTACACCTTC.

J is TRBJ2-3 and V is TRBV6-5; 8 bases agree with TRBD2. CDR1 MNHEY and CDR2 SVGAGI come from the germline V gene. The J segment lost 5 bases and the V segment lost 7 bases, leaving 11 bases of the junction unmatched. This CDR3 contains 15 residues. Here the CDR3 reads CASTHGERGLDTQYF. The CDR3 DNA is TGTGCCAGCACCCACGGGGAGCGGGGGTTAGATACGCAGTATTTT.